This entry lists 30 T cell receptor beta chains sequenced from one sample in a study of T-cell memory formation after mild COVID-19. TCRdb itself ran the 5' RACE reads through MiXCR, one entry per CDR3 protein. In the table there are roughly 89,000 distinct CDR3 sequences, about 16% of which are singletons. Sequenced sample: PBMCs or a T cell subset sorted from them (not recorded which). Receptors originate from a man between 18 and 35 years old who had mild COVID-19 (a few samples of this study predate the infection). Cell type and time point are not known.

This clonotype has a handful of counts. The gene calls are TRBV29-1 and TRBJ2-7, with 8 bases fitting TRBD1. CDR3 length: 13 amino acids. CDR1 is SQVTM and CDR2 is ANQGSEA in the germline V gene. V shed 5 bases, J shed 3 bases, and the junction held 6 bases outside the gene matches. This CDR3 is CSVRTGNNYEQYF. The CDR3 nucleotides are TGCAGCGTTAGGACAGGGAACAACTACGAGCAGTACTTC.

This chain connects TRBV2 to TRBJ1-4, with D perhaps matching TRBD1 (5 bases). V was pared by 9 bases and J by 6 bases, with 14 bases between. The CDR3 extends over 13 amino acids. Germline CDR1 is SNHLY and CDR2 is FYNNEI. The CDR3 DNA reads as TGTGCCAGGTCAGGGCCGGGGGATGAAAAACTGTTTTTT. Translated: CARSGPGDEKLFF.

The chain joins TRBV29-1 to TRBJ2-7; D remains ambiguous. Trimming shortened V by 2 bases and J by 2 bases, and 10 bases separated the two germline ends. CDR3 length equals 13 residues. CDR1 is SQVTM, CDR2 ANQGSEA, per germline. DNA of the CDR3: TGCAGCGTTGAATCTGTTGACACCTACGAGCAGTACTTC. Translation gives CSVESVDTYEQYF.

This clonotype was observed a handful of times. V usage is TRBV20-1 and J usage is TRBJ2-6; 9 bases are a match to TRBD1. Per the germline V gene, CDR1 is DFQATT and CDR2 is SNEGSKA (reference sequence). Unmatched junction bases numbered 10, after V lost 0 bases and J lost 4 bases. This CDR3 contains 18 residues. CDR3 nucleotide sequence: TGCAGTGCTAGAGAGACAGGGGGAACCTCTTGGGGGGCCAACGTCCTGACTTTC. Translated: CSARETGGTSWGANVLTF.

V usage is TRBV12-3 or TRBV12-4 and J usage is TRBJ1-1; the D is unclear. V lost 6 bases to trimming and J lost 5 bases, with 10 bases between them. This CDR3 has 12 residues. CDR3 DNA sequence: TGTGCCAGCAGCGCCCTTTGGACTGAAGCTTTCTTT. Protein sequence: CASSALWTEAFF.

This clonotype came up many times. The DNA for the CDR3 is TGTGCCAGCAGCTTAGGGACACTTACCTACGAGCAGTACTTC. Translated, it gives CASSLGTLTYEQYF. The chain employs TRBV7-9 and TRBJ2-7, with D possibly being TRBD1 (5 bases). This CDR3 comprises 14 residues. Germline assignment: CDR1 SEHNR and CDR2 FQNEAQ (reference sequence). V lost 1 base, J lost 2 bases, and 9 bases lay in between.

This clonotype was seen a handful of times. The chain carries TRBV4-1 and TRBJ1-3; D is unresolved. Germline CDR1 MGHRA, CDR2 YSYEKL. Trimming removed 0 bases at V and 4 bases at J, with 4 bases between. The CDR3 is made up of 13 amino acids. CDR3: CASSQEGGNTIYF. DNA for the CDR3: TGCGCCAGCAGCCAAGAGGGAGGAAACACCATATATTTT.

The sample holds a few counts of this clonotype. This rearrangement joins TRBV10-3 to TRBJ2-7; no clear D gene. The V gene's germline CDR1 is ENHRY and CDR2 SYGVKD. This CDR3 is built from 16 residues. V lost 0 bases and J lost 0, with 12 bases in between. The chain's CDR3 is CAISESAENLSYEQYF. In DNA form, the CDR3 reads TGTGCCATCAGTGAGTCGGCGGAGAACCTCTCCTACGAGCAGTACTTC.

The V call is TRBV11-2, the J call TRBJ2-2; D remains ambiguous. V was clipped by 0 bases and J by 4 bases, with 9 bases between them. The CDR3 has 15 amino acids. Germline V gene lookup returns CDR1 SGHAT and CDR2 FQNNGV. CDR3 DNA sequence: TGTGCCAGCAGCTTAGAGGTGGCAGCCACCGGGGAGCTGTTTTTT. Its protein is CASSLEVAATGELFF.

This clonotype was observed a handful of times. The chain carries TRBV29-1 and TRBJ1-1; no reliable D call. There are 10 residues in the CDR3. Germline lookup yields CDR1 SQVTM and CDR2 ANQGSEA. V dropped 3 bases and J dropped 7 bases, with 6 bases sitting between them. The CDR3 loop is CSVEGSEAFF. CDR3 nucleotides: TGCAGCGTTGAGGGAAGTGAAGCTTTCTTT.

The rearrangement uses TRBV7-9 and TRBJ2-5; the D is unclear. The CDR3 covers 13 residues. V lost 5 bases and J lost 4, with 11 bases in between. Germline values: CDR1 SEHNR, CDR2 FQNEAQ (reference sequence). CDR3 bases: TGTGCCAGCAGCCCCCCCAATGGAGAGACCCAGTACTTC. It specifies CASSPPNGETQYF. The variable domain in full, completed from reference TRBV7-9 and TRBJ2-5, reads DTGVSQNPRHKITKRGQNVTFRCDPISEHNRLYWYRQTLGQGPEFLTYFQNEAQLEKSRLLSDRFSAERPKGSFSTLEIQRTEQGDSAMYLCASSPPNGETQYFGPGTRLLVL.

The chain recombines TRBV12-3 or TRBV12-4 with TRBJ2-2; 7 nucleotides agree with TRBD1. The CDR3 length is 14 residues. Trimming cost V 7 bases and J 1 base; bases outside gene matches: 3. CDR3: CASTGQENTGELFF. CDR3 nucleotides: TGTGCCAGCACCGGACAGGAGAACACCGGGGAGCTGTTTTTT.

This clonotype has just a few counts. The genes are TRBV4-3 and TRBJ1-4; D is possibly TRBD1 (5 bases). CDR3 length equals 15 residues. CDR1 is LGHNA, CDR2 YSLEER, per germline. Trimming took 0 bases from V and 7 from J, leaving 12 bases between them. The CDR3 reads CASSQDSGTTEKLFF. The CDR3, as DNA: TGCGCCAGCAGCCAAGATAGCGGGACCACTGAAAAACTGTTTTTT.

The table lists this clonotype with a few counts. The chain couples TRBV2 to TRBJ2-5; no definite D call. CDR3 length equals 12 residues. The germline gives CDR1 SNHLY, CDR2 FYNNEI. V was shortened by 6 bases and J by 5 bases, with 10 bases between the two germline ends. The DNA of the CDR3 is TGTGCCAGCAGGGACCTACACGAGACCCAGTACTTC. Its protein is CASRDLHETQYF.

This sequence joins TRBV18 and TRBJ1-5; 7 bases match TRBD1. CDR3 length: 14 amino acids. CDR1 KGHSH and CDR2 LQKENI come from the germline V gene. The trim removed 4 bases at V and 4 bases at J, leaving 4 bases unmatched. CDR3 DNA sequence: TGTGCCAGCTCACGGACAGGCGAAAATCAGCCCCAGCATTTT. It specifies CASSRTGENQPQHF. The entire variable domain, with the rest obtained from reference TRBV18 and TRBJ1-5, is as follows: NAGVMQNPRHLVRRRGQEARLRCSPMKGHSHVYWYRQLPEEGLKFMVYLQKENIIDESGMPKERFSAEFPKEGPSILRIQQVVRGDSAAYFCASSRTGENQPQHFGDGTRLSIL.

The CDR3, as DNA: TGTGCCAGCAGGAGGACCGGGGGGGGCCGGTATGAGCAGTTCTTC. Translation: CASRRTGGGRYEQFF. The chain carries TRBV6-4 and TRBJ2-1, with 8 bases that match TRBD2. The CDR3 runs to 15 residues. In germline, CDR1 is MRHNA, CDR2 SNTAGT. Trimming took 6 bases from V and 8 from J; bases not matched to a gene: 12.

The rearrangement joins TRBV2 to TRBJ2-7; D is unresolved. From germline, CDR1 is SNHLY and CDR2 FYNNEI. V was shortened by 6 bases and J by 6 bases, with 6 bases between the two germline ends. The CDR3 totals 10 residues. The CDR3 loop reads CASSRAEQYF. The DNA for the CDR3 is TGTGCCAGCAGCAGAGCCGAGCAGTACTTC.

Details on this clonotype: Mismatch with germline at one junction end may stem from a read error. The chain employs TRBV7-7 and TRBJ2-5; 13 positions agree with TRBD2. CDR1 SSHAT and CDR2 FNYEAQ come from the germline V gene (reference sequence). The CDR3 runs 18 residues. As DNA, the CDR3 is TGTGCTAGCAGCTTGGGACCCGGGACTAGCGGGGCGCAGTGGACCCAGTACTTC. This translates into CASSLGPGTSGAQWTQYF.

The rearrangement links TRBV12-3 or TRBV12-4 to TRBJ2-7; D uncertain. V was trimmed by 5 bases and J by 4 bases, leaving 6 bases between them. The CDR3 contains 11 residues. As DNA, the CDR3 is TGTGCCAGCAGTCCCCGGTACGAGCAGTACTTC. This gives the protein CASSPRYEQYF.

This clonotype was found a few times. The DNA for the CDR3 is TGTGCCAGCAGCTTAGACAGCAATGAGCAGTTCTTC. Translating it yields CASSLDSNEQFF. The V call is TRBV7-9, the J call TRBJ2-1; unclear D gene. The CDR3 extends over 12 amino acids. Germline V gene lookup returns CDR1 SEHNR and CDR2 FQNEAQ (reference sequence). Trimming took off 1 base at V and 6 bases at J, with 4 bases between the two ends.

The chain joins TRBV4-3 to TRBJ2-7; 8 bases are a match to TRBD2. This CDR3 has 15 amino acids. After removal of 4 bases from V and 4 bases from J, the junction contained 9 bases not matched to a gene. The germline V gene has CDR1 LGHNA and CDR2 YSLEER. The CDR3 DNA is TGCGCCAGCAGCCCCCGTTCGGGGGGGCCATACGAGCAGTACTTC. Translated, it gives CASSPRSGGPYEQYF.

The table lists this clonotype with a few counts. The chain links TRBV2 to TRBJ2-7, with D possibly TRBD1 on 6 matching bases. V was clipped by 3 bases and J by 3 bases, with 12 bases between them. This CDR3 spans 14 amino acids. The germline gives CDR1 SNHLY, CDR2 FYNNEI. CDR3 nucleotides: TGTGCCAGCAGTGATCTGAACAGGGACTACGAGCAGTACTTC. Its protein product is CASSDLNRDYEQYF.

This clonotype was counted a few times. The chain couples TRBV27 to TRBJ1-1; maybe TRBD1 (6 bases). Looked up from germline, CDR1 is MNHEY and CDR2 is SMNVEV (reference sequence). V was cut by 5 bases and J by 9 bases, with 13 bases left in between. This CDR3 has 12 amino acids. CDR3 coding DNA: TGTGCCAGCAGTCGACTGGACAGCAAAGCTTTCTTT. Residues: CASSRLDSKAFF.

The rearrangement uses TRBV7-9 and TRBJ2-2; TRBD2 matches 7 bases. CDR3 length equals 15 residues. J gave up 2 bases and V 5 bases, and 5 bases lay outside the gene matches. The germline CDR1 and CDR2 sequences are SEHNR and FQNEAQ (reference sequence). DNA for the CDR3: TGTGCCAGCAGCCCCCGGGACTACAACACCGGGGAGCTGTTTTTT. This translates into CASSPRDYNTGELFF. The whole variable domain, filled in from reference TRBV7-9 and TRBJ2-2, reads DTGVSQNPRHKITKRGQNVTFRCDPISEHNRLYWYRQTLGQGPEFLTYFQNEAQLEKSRLLSDRFSAERPKGSFSTLEIQRTEQGDSAMYLCASSPRDYNTGELFFGEGSRLTVL.

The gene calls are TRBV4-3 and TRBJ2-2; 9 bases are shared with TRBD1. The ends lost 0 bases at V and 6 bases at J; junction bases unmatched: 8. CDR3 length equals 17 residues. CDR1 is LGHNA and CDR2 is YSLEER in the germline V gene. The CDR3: CASSQEHRTGVSGELFF. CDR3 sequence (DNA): TGCGCCAGCAGCCAAGAGCATAGGACAGGGGTATCCGGGGAGCTGTTTTTT.

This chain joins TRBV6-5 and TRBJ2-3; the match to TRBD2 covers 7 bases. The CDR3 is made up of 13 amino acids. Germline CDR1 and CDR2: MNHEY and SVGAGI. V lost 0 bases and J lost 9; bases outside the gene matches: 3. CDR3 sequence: CASSYSGDYTQYF. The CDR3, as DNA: TGTGCCAGCAGTTACTCAGGGGACTACACGCAGTATTTT.

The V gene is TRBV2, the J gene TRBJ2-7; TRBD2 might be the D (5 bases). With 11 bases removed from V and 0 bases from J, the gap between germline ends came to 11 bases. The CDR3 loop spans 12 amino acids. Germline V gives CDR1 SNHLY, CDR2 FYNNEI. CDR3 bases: TGTGCCGGACTTTCCCCCTCCTACGAGCAGTACTTC. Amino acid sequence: CAGLSPSYEQYF.

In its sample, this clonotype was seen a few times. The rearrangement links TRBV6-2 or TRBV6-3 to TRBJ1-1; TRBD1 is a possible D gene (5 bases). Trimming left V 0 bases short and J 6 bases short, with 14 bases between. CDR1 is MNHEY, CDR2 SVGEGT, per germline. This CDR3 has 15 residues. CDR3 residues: CASSYSRVGPPEAFF. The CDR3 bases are TGTGCCAGCAGTTACTCCAGGGTCGGGCCACCTGAAGCTTTCTTT.

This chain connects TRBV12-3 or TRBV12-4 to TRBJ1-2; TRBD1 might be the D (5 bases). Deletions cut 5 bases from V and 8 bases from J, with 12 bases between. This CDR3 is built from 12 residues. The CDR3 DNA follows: TGTGCCAGCAGTCCCCGAGGGGTGGGCTACACCTTC. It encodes CASSPRGVGYTF.

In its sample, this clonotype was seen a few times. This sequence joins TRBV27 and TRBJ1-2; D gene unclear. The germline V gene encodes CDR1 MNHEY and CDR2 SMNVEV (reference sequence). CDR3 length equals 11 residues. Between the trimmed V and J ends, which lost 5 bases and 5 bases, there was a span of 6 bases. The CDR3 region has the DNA TGTGCCAGCAGTATGGGGTATGGCTACACCTTC. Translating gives CASSMGYGYTF.